The clone carrying this T cell receptor beta chain was seen once. The sample comes from a study of memory CD4+ T cells and cytomegalovirus serostatus. The assay was immunoSEQ multiplex PCR, and TCRdb's table has in-frame clones only and misses some. The sample holds about 50,000 clones, approximately 78% seen once. The CDR3 consists of 16 residues. V was shortened by 2 bases and J by 4 bases, with 14 bases between the two germline ends. Germline CDR1 reads MDHEN; CDR2 reads SYDVKM. The sort gate was single viable CD3+CD4+CD8-CD45RO+ cells for memory CD4+ T cells. The receptor's source is an adult in good health and CMV-seronegative. The V call is TRBV28, the J call TRBJ2-2; the D gene could be TRBD1 or TRBD2 (5 bases each). The sequencing sample was made of memory CD4+ T cells from blood. In nucleotides, the CDR3 is TGTGCCAGCAGTTTACTCTCCGGGACCTCCACCGGGGAGCTGTTTTTT. Amino acids: CASSLLSGTSTGELFF. Filled out from reference TRBV28 and TRBJ2-2, the complete variable domain reads DVKVTQSSRYLVKRTGEKVFLECVQDMDHENMFWYRQDPGLGLRLIYFSYDVKMKEKGDIPEGYSVSREKKERFSLILESASTNQTSMYLCASSLLSGTSTGELFFGEGSRLTVL.